The 25 T cell receptor beta chains in this list originate from one sample, sequenced in a study. TCRdb re-derived calls from the 5' RACE reads in MiXCR, one entry per CDR3 protein. The sample includes some 44,000 distinct CDR3 sequences, 22% seen only once; the top ten take about 4.1%. Tregs were sorted as CD4+CD25+CD127-/low cells. The sample consisted of Tregs sorted from blood. These receptors were collected from a female donor with breast cancer.

This clonotype came up many times. The chain links TRBV29-1 to TRBJ2-1; D gene unclear. The CDR3 runs 13 residues. Trimming left V 0 bases short and J 5 bases short, with 8 bases between. The V gene's germline CDR1 is SQVTM and CDR2 ANQGSEA. For the CDR3, the DNA is TGCAGCGTTGAAGACGGATCGAACAATGAGCAGTTCTTC. This translates into CSVEDGSNNEQFF.

The chain uses TRBV4-1 and TRBJ2-1; 9 bases align to TRBD1. After removal of 1 base from V and 8 bases from J, the junction contained 6 bases not matched to a gene. This CDR3 has 15 amino acids. From germline, CDR1 is MGHRA and CDR2 YSYEKL. For the CDR3, the DNA is TGCGCCAGCAGCCAAGCAGGGACAGGGTATGATGAGCAGTTCTTC. It translates to CASSQAGTGYDEQFF.

This clonotype was detected many times. The chain employs TRBV12-3 or TRBV12-4 and TRBJ2-2; tentatively, D is TRBD1 (6 bases). Trimming left V 1 base short and J 5 bases short, with 11 bases between. There are 15 residues in the CDR3. The CDR3 DNA sequence: TGTGCCAGCAGTTTAGGCAGGGGCCGTACCGGGGAGCTGTTTTTT. Protein: CASSLGRGRTGELFF.

This clonotype was observed many times. V and J are TRBV6-1 and TRBJ1-6; maybe TRBD1 (6 bases). This CDR3 is built from 15 residues. Germline-derived CDR1 and CDR2 are MNHNS and SASEGT. V was pared by 6 bases and J by 10 bases, with 19 bases between. CDR3 nucleotides: TGTGCCAGCAGCCTTAGTGCAGGGGAGGACTCACCCCTCCACTTT. Translating it yields CASSLSAGEDSPLHF.

Concerning this clonotype: A read error may explain this, as a much larger clone is one base away. The chain links TRBV20-1 to TRBJ2-7; TRBD1 might be the D (6 bases). This CDR3 has 14 residues. Per germline, CDR1 DFQATT and CDR2 SNEGSKA (reference sequence). The CDR3 coding sequence is TGCGGTGCCTCTGACAGGCTAAGCTCCTACGAGCAGTACTTC. Its protein is CGASDRLSSYEQYF.

The chain couples TRBV5-1 to TRBJ2-7, with D possibly TRBD1 on 5 matching bases. Germline CDR1 and CDR2: SGHRS and YFSETQ. Trimming removed 0 bases from V and 1 base from J, with 8 bases in between. The CDR3 extends over 14 amino acids. The CDR3 region has the DNA TGCGCCAGCAGCTTGGGGGGCCTATCCTACGAGCAGTACTTC. Protein product: CASSLGGLSYEQYF. Full variable domain (outside the CDR3, taken from reference TRBV5-1 and TRBJ2-7): KAGVTQTPRYLIKTRGQQVTLSCSPISGHRSVSWYQQTPGQGLQFLFEYFSETQRNKGNFPGRFSGRQFSNSRSEMNVSTLELGDSALYLCASSLGGLSYEQYFGPGTRLTVT.

This clonotype was observed many times. V and J are TRBV7-3 and TRBJ2-3; D is unresolved. Germline V gene data show CDR1 as SGHTA and CDR2 as FQGTGA. CDR3 length equals 16 residues. The V and J ends lost 5 bases and 1 base respectively, with 16 bases between them. This chain's CDR3 is CASSPHRGDGTDTQYF. The CDR3 DNA sequence: TGTGCCAGCAGCCCGCATCGCGGCGATGGCACAGATACGCAGTATTTT.

The sample holds many counts of this clonotype. The gene calls are TRBV7-9 and TRBJ1-1, with a weak D call TRBD1 (5 bases). Germline lookup yields CDR1 SEHNR and CDR2 FQNEAQ (reference sequence). CDR3 length: 13 residues. Trimming cost V 2 bases and J 13 bases, with 17 bases left between them. The CDR3 coding sequence is TGTGCCAGCAGCTTAAAGATCTTTCTGGGGGATTTCTTT. Protein product: CASSLKIFLGDFF.

To note about this clonotype: A clone one base away is much larger, so this may be a read error. V and J are TRBV9 and TRBJ2-1; D might be TRBD1 or TRBD2, each matching 5 bases. The CDR3 totals 16 residues. The germline V gene has CDR1 SGDLS and CDR2 YYNGEE. The CDR3 bases are TGTGCCAGCAGCGTAACCGGGACCACAGTGGGCGATGAGCGGTTCTTC. Residues: CASSVTGTTVGDERFF. Based on the CDR3 plus reference TRBV9 and TRBJ2-1, the full variable domain is DSGVTQTPKHLITATGQRVTLRCSPRSGDLSVYWYQQSLDQGLQFLIQYYNGEERAKGNILERFSAQQFPDLHSELNLSSLELGDSALYFCASSVTGTTVGDERFFGPGTRLTVL.

In its sample, this clonotype was seen many times. The chain employs TRBV5-1 and TRBJ2-1; D tentatively fits TRBD1 or TRBD2 (6 bases each). This CDR3 has 16 residues. The germline V gene encodes CDR1 SGHRS and CDR2 YFSETQ. Trimming cost V 4 bases and J 4 bases, with 18 bases left between them. Here the CDR3 reads CASSRGLAPDYNEQFF. CDR3 coding DNA: TGCGCCAGCAGCCGGGGGCTAGCGCCGGATTACAATGAGCAGTTCTTC.

This clonotype showed up many times. The chain combines TRBV6-5 with TRBJ2-3; D not certain. V lost 1 base and J 0 bases, leaving 2 bases between the germline ends. CDR1 is MNHEY, CDR2 SVGAGI, per germline. The CDR3 is 13 amino acids. CDR3 sequence (DNA): TGTGCCAGCAGTTACTACAGCACAGATACGCAGTATTTT. It encodes CASSYYSTDTQYF.

This clonotype was recorded many times. V usage is TRBV5-1 and J usage is TRBJ1-6; D is unresolved. V was clipped by 6 bases and J by 2 bases, with 9 bases between them. The germline V gene has CDR1 SGHRS and CDR2 YFSETQ. This CDR3 has 14 amino acids. The chain's CDR3 is CASTEGAYNSPLHF. The CDR3 DNA reads TGCGCCAGCACGGAGGGCGCCTATAATTCACCCCTCCACTTT. Full variable domain (remainder filled in from reference TRBV5-1 and TRBJ1-6): KAGVTQTPRYLIKTRGQQVTLSCSPISGHRSVSWYQQTPGQGLQFLFEYFSETQRNKGNFPGRFSGRQFSNSRSEMNVSTLELGDSALYLCASTEGAYNSPLHFGNGTRLTVT.

The V and J genes are TRBV6-1 and TRBJ2-3, with 12 nucleotides matching TRBD2. Germline lookup yields CDR1 MNHNS and CDR2 SASEGT. Trimming at V came to 7 bases and at J to 0 bases, leaving 2 bases not matched to a gene. The CDR3 is 15 amino acids. CDR3 sequence: CASTGTSGSTDTQYF. For the CDR3, the DNA is TGTGCCAGCACTGGGACTAGCGGGAGCACAGATACGCAGTATTTT.

This clonotype showed up many times. This chain uses TRBV12-3 or TRBV12-4 with TRBJ2-7; possibly TRBD2 for D (6 bases). This CDR3 spans 15 amino acids. Trimming removed 5 bases at V and 0 bases at J, with 14 bases between. CDR3 bases: TGTGCCAGCAGTCCCCGGGACTGGTACTCCTACGAGCAGTACTTC. Residues: CASSPRDWYSYEQYF.

This rearrangement joins TRBV7-9 to TRBJ1-2; 9 bases fit TRBD1. CDR3 length: 16 residues. With 5 bases clipped from V and 0 bases from J, the junction kept 7 bases outside the gene matches. Germline V lookup: CDR1 SEHNR, CDR2 FQNEAQ (reference sequence). In DNA form, the CDR3 reads TGTGCCAGCAGCGGGGGGACAGGGAAACCTAACTATGGCTACACCTTC. Translating it yields CASSGGTGKPNYGYTF.

On this clonotype itself: Given a much more abundant clone one base away, this may be a read error. This chain connects TRBV27 to TRBJ1-1; no definite D call. The V gene's germline CDR1 is MNHEY and CDR2 SMNVEV (reference sequence). There are 14 residues in the CDR3. The CDR3 coding sequence is TGTACCAGCAGAGGGAGCAGCGGAAACACTGAAGCTTTCTTT. Translating gives CTSRGSSGNTEAFF.

This clonotype was recorded many times. The rearrangement joins TRBV10-3 to TRBJ1-6; D gene unclear. Germline V CDR1 and CDR2: ENHRY, SYGVKD. Trimming shortened V by 0 bases and J by 0 bases, and 9 bases separated the two germline ends. The CDR3 loop spans 17 amino acids. As DNA, the CDR3 is TGTGCCATCAGTGAGTCGGATCAAAGCTCCTATAATTCACCCCTCCACTTT. It codes for CAISESDQSSYNSPLHF.

The chain carries TRBV4-1 and TRBJ2-7; D might be TRBD2 (5 bases). The CDR3 spans 13 residues. Germline-derived CDR1 and CDR2 are MGHRA and YSYEKL. V was cut by 0 bases and J by 6 bases, with 9 bases left in between. CDR3 sequence (DNA): TGCGCCAGCAGCCAAGATATGACTATCGAGCAGTACTTC. Translating it yields CASSQDMTIEQYF.

This clonotype is medium-sized by share. The chain employs TRBV10-2 and TRBJ2-6; tentatively, D is TRBD1 (6 bases). CDR3 length: 17 amino acids. CDR1 and CDR2 from the germline V gene are WSHSY and SAAADI. V was clipped by 7 bases and J by 0 bases, with 16 bases between them. CDR3 in DNA: TGCGCCAGCATACCGGGACGGACAGACTCTGGGGCCAACGTCCTGACTTTC. As protein: CASIPGRTDSGANVLTF.

At least ten counts were recorded for this clonotype. V usage is TRBV12-3 or TRBV12-4 and J usage is TRBJ2-3; 7 nucleotides line up with TRBD1. V was pared by 4 bases and J by 2 bases, with 3 bases of the junction left unmatched. The CDR3 consists of 14 residues. CDR3 in amino acids: CASSSDRITDTQYF. In nucleotides, the CDR3 is TGTGCCAGCAGTTCGGACAGGATCACAGATACGCAGTATTTT.

This clonotype was found once. This rearrangement joins TRBV25-1 to TRBJ1-2; TRBD1 is a possible D gene (5 bases). Germline V lookup: CDR1 MGHDK, CDR2 SYGVNS. Trimming stripped 1 base from V and 7 bases from J, with 10 bases between. CDR3 size: 13 residues. CDR3 sequence reads: CASSELIGAGYTF. Here the CDR3 DNA reads TGTGCCAGCAGTGAATTAATAGGGGCTGGCTACACCTTC.

Notes on this clonotype: Compared with germline, one end of the junction differs, possibly owing to a read error. The chain uses TRBV15 and TRBJ1-4; TRBD1 matches 10 bases. Germline CDR1 reads LNHNV; CDR2 reads YYDKDF (reference sequence). This CDR3 has 14 residues. The CDR3 DNA follows: TGTACCACCAGTTACGACAGGGGGCTGGGAAAACTGTTTTTT. This translates into CTTSYDRGLGKLFF.

This clonotype was observed a few times. This chain uses TRBV19 with TRBJ1-5, with no clear D. This CDR3 is built from 15 residues. The germline gives CDR1 LNHDA, CDR2 SQIVND (reference sequence). Trimming took off 3 bases at V and 1 base at J, with 10 bases between the two ends. The CDR3 loop reads CASSIPYSSNQPQHF. For the CDR3, the DNA is TGTGCCAGTAGTATCCCCTACTCAAGCAATCAGCCCCAGCATTTT.

In its sample, this clonotype was seen many times. This sequence joins TRBV2 and TRBJ1-5; D might be TRBD1 (6 bases). V was shortened by 5 bases and J by 7 bases, with 12 bases between the two germline ends. Germline CDR1 SNHLY, CDR2 FYNNEI. The CDR3 has 13 residues. CDR3 residues: CASSRGTKQPQHF. CDR3 sequence (DNA): TGTGCCAGCAGTCGAGGGACAAAGCAGCCCCAGCATTTT. The variable domain in full, with the rest retrieved from reference TRBV2 and TRBJ1-5, is EPEVTQTPSHQVTQMGQEVILRCVPISNHLYFYWYRQILGQKVEFLVSFYNNEISEKSEIFDDQFSVERPDGSNFTLKIRSTKLEDSAMYFCASSRGTKQPQHFGDGTRLSIL.

This clonotype was recorded only once. The CDR3 sequence is CASSLGLWTGELFF. CDR3 sequence (DNA): TGTGCCAGCAGTCTCGGACTGTGGACCGGGGAGCTGTTTTTT. V gene TRBV6-2 or TRBV6-3 combines with J gene TRBJ2-2; D is perhaps TRBD2 (5 bases). This CDR3 is 14 amino acids long. From germline, CDR1 is MNHEY and CDR2 SVGEGT. V was trimmed by 5 bases and J by 5 bases, leaving 12 bases between them.